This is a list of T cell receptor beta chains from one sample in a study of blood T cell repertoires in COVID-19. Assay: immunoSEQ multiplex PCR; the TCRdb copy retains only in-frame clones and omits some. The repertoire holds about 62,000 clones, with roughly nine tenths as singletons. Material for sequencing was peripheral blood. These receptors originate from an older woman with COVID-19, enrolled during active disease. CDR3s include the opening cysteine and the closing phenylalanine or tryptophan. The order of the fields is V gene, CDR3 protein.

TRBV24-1,CATSGRRGGTDTQYF
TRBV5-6,CASSLILPRGDSYEQYF
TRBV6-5,CASSYRGAVYGYTF
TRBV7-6,CASSYRDRGHYSNQPQHF
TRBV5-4,CASSTGLAVSYEQYF
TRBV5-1,CASSYQVDSDTQYF
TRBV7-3,CASSPKGGPRMNTEAFF
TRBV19,CASIRAGGSGANVLTF
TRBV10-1,CASSESDRGGNSPLHF
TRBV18,CASSRGTGDQPQHF
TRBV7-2,CASSDSPTKNIQYF
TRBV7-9,CASSPRGQGKDEQYF
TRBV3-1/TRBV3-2,CASSQGTGGYEAFF
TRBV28,CASSVGQLEAFF
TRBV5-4,CASSLTRVAEQYF
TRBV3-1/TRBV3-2,CASSHPPHGAGEYEQYF
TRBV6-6,CASSGGQGTEAFF
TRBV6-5,CASSYGLAGGTDTQYF
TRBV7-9,CASSLGLVASGEQYF
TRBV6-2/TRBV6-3,CASSARYSGNTIYF
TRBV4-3,CASSQGGIRETQYF
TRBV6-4,CASSLAGDSYNEQFF
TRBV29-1,CSVGLGAGNQPQHF
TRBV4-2,CASSQVKRGGETQYF
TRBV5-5,CASSKGQGGEQYF
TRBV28,CATPDSYIIYEQYF
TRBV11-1,CASSLGQGRYGYTF
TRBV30,CAWSVGGEEKLFF